These 26 T cell receptor beta chains share one sample of origin, sequenced in a study of T-cell memory formation after mild COVID-19. TCRdb used MiXCR to reprocess the 5' RACE reads, holding one entry per CDR3 protein. The table includes tens of thousands of distinct CDR3 sequences, about 13% detected once. Sequenced sample: PBMCs or a T cell subset sorted from them (not recorded which). The receptors come from an adult woman who had mild COVID-19 (a few samples of this study predate the infection). Cell type and time point are not known.

The genes are TRBV6-6 and TRBJ2-2, with D possibly TRBD2 on 6 matching bases. Germline CDR1 and CDR2: MNHNY and SVGAGI (reference sequence). The V gene lost 2 bases and the J gene lost 1 base, with 8 bases spanning the gap. This CDR3 is built from 15 residues. Here the CDR3 reads CASSYRELNTGELFF. The CDR3 nucleotides are TGTGCCAGCAGTTACCGGGAGCTGAACACCGGGGAGCTGTTTTTT.

This chain uses TRBV6-2 or TRBV6-3 with TRBJ2-7; the D is unclear. In germline, CDR1 is MNHEY, CDR2 SVGEGT. CDR3 length: 14 amino acids. V was trimmed by 5 bases and J by 0 bases, leaving 11 bases between them. This CDR3 is CASSLYSNSYEQYF. In nucleotides, the CDR3 is TGTGCCAGCAGTCTGTATTCGAACTCCTACGAGCAGTACTTC.

Ten or more counts support this clonotype. The rearrangement joins TRBV20-1 to TRBJ2-1, with a possible D match to TRBD2 (6 bases). Trimming took 0 bases from V and 3 from J, leaving 12 bases between them. This CDR3 spans 15 amino acids. In germline, CDR1 is DFQATT, CDR2 SNEGSKA (reference sequence). Here the CDR3 DNA reads TGCAGTGCTAGAGATGGTAGCGGATACTACAATGAGCAGTTCTTC. This codes for CSARDGSGYYNEQFF.

The gene calls are TRBV24-1 and TRBJ2-1; the D gene is possibly TRBD2 (5 bases). Germline CDR1 KGHDR, CDR2 SFDVKD. The V end was cut by 6 bases, the J end by 8 bases, with 7 bases between. The CDR3 spans 11 residues. The CDR3 DNA follows: TGTGCCACCAGTATCGGGGATGAGCAGTTCTTC. Translated: CATSIGDEQFF.

The chain couples TRBV4-2 to TRBJ2-1, with 10 bases matching TRBD2. This CDR3 is 16 amino acids long. Germline V gives CDR1 LGHNA, CDR2 YNFKEQ. V dropped 2 bases and J dropped 6; count of bases not matched to a gene: 7. In DNA form, the CDR3 reads TGTGCCAGCAGCCAAAGGACTAGCGGACAACCCAATGAGCAGTTCTTC. This codes for CASSQRTSGQPNEQFF.

This chain connects TRBV7-2 to TRBJ1-1; no reliable D call. V lost 1 base and J lost 0, with 6 bases in between. Germline V gene data show CDR1 as SGHTA and CDR2 as FQGNSA. The CDR3 extends over 14 amino acids. CDR3 residues: CASSLVLVNTEAFF. The CDR3 DNA is TGTGCCAGCAGCTTAGTTCTGGTGAACACTGAAGCTTTCTTT.

The J gene is TRBJ2-7, the V gene TRBV7-9; 8 bases match TRBD2. This CDR3 has 15 residues. J lost 0 bases, V lost 4 bases, and 5 bases had no gene match. The germline CDR1 and CDR2 sequences are SEHNR and FQNEAQ (reference sequence). The CDR3 here is CASSSPSGPSYEQYF. The CDR3 region has the DNA TGTGCCAGCAGCTCCCCTAGCGGGCCCTCCTACGAGCAGTACTTC.

This clonotype has only a few counts. The chain joins TRBV29-1 to TRBJ2-1, with TRBD1 matching 7 bases. Germline V gene lookup returns CDR1 SQVTM and CDR2 ANQGSEA. The V and J ends lost 8 bases and 3 bases, in that order; junction bases with no gene match: 16. The CDR3 is made up of 16 amino acids. CDR3 in DNA: TGCAGCACGGGGACAGTATCAGCCCTATACTACAATGAGCAGTTCTTC. Translating gives CSTGTVSALYYNEQFF.

The genes are TRBV24-1 and TRBJ2-7, with 10 positions matching TRBD1. The length of the CDR3 is 17 residues. V gave up 5 bases and J gave up 1 base; unmatched junction bases: 10. CDR1 KGHDR and CDR2 SFDVKD come from the germline V gene. The DNA for the CDR3 is TGTGCCACCAGTGGGACACCGGGACAGGGGTCTTCCTACGAGCAGTACTTC. It encodes CATSGTPGQGSSYEQYF.

At least ten counts were recorded for this clonotype. CDR3 DNA sequence: TGTGCCAGCCAACGGACTAGCGGGGACCTTTACAATGAGCAGTTCTTC. It translates to CASQRTSGDLYNEQFF. The chain couples TRBV11-2 to TRBJ2-1; 12 bases are shared with TRBD2. Germline CDR1 and CDR2: SGHAT and FQNNGV. Trimming cost V 8 bases and J 4 bases; bases outside gene matches: 9. The CDR3 runs 16 residues.

This chain connects TRBV6-1 to TRBJ2-1; a weak D match, TRBD1 (6 bases). CDR1 is MNHNS, CDR2 SASEGT, per germline. V was trimmed by 7 bases and J by 4 bases, leaving 17 bases between them. The CDR3 loop spans 15 amino acids. CDR3 region: CASTEQGSNYNEQFF. CDR3 coding DNA: TGTGCCAGCACCGAACAGGGATCAAATTACAATGAGCAGTTCTTC.

This clonotype was seen ten or more times. The DNA for the CDR3 is TGTGCCAGCAGTGAGGAGCAGACCCTACGGAATGAGCAGTTCTTC. Protein sequence: CASSEEQTLRNEQFF. The rearrangement joins TRBV25-1 to TRBJ2-1; D call uncertain. Germline loops: CDR1 MGHDK, CDR2 SYGVNS. The CDR3 spans 15 residues. The V gene lost 3 bases and the J gene lost 7 bases, with 16 bases spanning the gap.

This chain connects TRBV24-1 to TRBJ2-1; D not certain. Per germline, CDR1 KGHDR and CDR2 SFDVKD. The CDR3 has 13 amino acids. V was cut by 6 bases and J by 0 bases, with 5 bases left in between. The CDR3 here is CATSRSSYNEQFF. The CDR3 bases are TGTGCCACCAGTAGGAGCTCCTACAATGAGCAGTTCTTC.

This clonotype was counted a few times. The chain uses TRBV6-5 and TRBJ2-1, with 8 bases aligning to TRBD2. The V gene's germline CDR1 is MNHEY and CDR2 SVGAGI. The junction had 15 bases not matched to a gene; V was cut back by 9 bases and J by 8 bases. CDR3 size: 15 residues. CDR3 nucleotide sequence: TGTGCCAGTACCGCCATGGCGGGAGGTGTCGATGAGCAGTTCTTC. Protein product: CASTAMAGGVDEQFF.

In this sample, this clonotype turned up a few times. The V call is TRBV12-3 or TRBV12-4, the J call TRBJ2-1; TRBD2 might be the D (7 bases). V was cut by 5 bases and J by 5 bases, with 22 bases left in between. CDR3 length: 17 amino acids. The CDR3 nucleotides are TGTGCCAGCAGTCGTCCGTTAGCTACGGGGGGCCACAATGAGCAGTTCTTC. This sequence encodes CASSRPLATGGHNEQFF.

Written as DNA, the CDR3 is TGCGCCAGCAGCCAAGATCAAAGGGGGGGCTTGTACGAGCAGTACTTC. Encoded protein: CASSQDQRGGLYEQYF. The V and J genes are TRBV4-3 and TRBJ2-7; weak D call: TRBD2 (7 bases). Trimming shortened V by 0 bases and J by 4 bases, and 16 bases separated the two germline ends. CDR3 length equals 16 residues. The germline gives CDR1 LGHNA, CDR2 YSLEER.

This clonotype was counted only a few times. CDR3 protein: CASSPTGHETQYF. CDR3 coding DNA: TGCGCCAGCAGTCCTACAGGGCACGAGACCCAGTACTTC. The chain links TRBV5-1 to TRBJ2-5, with D maybe TRBD1 (6 bases). This CDR3 contains 13 residues. CDR1 is SGHRS, CDR2 YFSETQ, per germline. V shed 5 bases and J shed 5 bases, with 13 bases lying between them. The full variable domain, completed using reference TRBV5-1 and TRBJ2-5, is KAGVTQTPRYLIKTRGQQVTLSCSPISGHRSVSWYQQTPGQGLQFLFEYFSETQRNKGNFPGRFSGRQFSNSRSEMNVSTLELGDSALYLCASSPTGHETQYFGPGTRLLVL.

This clonotype was seen once. DNA for the CDR3: TGTGCCAGCAGCTTAGTCGTCGGGGTCCCCTTCGAGCAGTACTTC. Its protein product is CASSLVVGVPFEQYF. This chain uses TRBV7-9 with TRBJ2-7; possible D gene TRBD2, 5 bases. CDR1 is SEHNR and CDR2 is FQNEAQ in the germline V gene (reference sequence). Trimming stripped 1 base from V and 6 bases from J, with 16 bases between. The CDR3 sequence is 15 residues long.

The CDR3 reads CASSWSLNRGGGTEAFF. The CDR3 region has the DNA TGTGCCAGCAGCTGGTCATTAAATAGGGGGGGAGGGACTGAAGCTTTCTTT. V gene TRBV7-6 combines with J gene TRBJ1-1; D perhaps matches TRBD1 (6 bases). Germline CDR1 and CDR2: SGHVS and FNYEAQ. Trimming cost V 4 bases and J 5 bases, with 23 bases left between them. The CDR3 contains 17 residues.

This clonotype was seen a few times. The chain has TRBV9 and TRBJ2-1; the D call may be TRBD1 or TRBD2 (6 bases each). The CDR3 extends over 14 amino acids. Trimming removed 2 bases from V and 7 bases from J, with 13 bases in between. Germline V gene data show CDR1 as SGDLS and CDR2 as YYNGEE. CDR3 loop: CASSVGGAGNEQFF. DNA of the CDR3: TGTGCCAGCAGCGTCGGGGGCGCAGGGAATGAGCAGTTCTTC.

The CDR3 DNA reads as TGTGCCAGCAGCTCAAACAGGGGTCTTGGCGTAGAGACCCAGTACTTC. It yields the protein CASSSNRGLGVETQYF. V and J are TRBV5-6 and TRBJ2-5, with 7 bases lining up with TRBD1. Germline V gives CDR1 SGHDT, CDR2 YYEEEE. J lost 4 bases, V lost 3 bases, and 12 bases had no gene match. There are 16 residues in the CDR3.

This clonotype occurred a few times. The chain combines TRBV20-1 with TRBJ2-1; D is possibly TRBD2 (6 bases). V lost 0 bases to trimming and J lost 2 bases, with 17 bases between them. Germline CDR1 is DFQATT and CDR2 is SNEGSKA (reference sequence). This CDR3 is 17 amino acids long. The CDR3 sequence is CSARDPTREVAYNEQFF. Written as DNA, the CDR3 is TGCAGTGCTAGAGATCCGACTAGGGAGGTAGCCTACAATGAGCAGTTCTTC.

The rearrangement uses TRBV5-4 and TRBJ2-1, with 9 positions matching TRBD1. The CDR3 is 14 amino acids. Germline lookup yields CDR1 SGHNT and CDR2 YYREEE (reference sequence). V was pared by 4 bases and J by 5 bases, with 4 bases of the junction left unmatched. The CDR3 DNA is TGTGCCAGCAGCCCTTGGACAGGGGACAATGAGCAGTTCTTC. It codes for CASSPWTGDNEQFF.

Notes on this clonotype: The DNA is omitted, as the CDR3 cannot be located on it reliably, and the CDR3 follows TCRdb's listing. The rearrangement uses TRBV21-1 and TRBJ2-3; the D call of TRBD2 is as the table states it, not checked on the DNA. TRBV21-1 is given as a pseudogene. 20 amino acids form the CDR3, both terminal residues included. The CDR3 sequence: CASRRKDSLGVGEGTDTQYF.

The V gene is TRBV5-5, the J gene TRBJ1-6, with 8 bases that match TRBD1. Germline trimming cut 5 bases from V and 2 bases from J; bases unmatched to any gene: 6. The CDR3 totals 16 residues. Germline V lookup: CDR1 SGHKS, CDR2 YYEKEE (reference sequence). CDR3 loop: CASRTDRVPYNSPLHF. DNA for the CDR3: TGTGCCAGCAGGACGGACAGGGTGCCCTATAATTCACCCCTCCACTTT.

The V and J genes are TRBV6-2 or TRBV6-3 and TRBJ2-1; D might be TRBD1 or TRBD2, each matching 5 bases. Trimming shortened V by 2 bases and J by 12 bases, and 20 bases separated the two germline ends. CDR1 and CDR2 from the germline V gene are MNHEY and SVGEGT. The CDR3 runs 15 residues. The CDR3 loop is CASSYGRRDPQVQFF. In DNA, the CDR3 is TGTGCCAGCAGTTACGGTCGCAGGGACCCCCAAGTGCAGTTCTTC.